This passage covers 23 T cell receptor beta chains from one sample sequenced in a study of glioma-infiltrating T cells after dendritic cell vaccination. Using immunoSEQ multiplex PCR, the repertoire was profiled, and TCRdb retains in-frame clones only, with some absent. This table has roughly 52,000 clones, 85% appearing once. The input for sequencing was blood, taken before dendritic cell vaccination. The receptors originated from a human donor with glioblastoma.

This sequence joins TRBV18 and TRBJ2-5; the D gene is possibly TRBD1 (5 bases). CDR3 size: 15 residues. Germline values: CDR1 KGHSH, CDR2 LQKENI. V was trimmed by 1 base and J by 2 bases, leaving 11 bases between them. The CDR3 loop is CASSPQSSGQETQYF. Written as DNA, the CDR3 is TGTGCCAGCTCACCACAGTCATCAGGGCAAGAGACCCAGTACTTC.

The genes are TRBV19 and TRBJ2-3; 11 nucleotides align to TRBD2. Trimming at V came to 1 base and at J to 2 bases, leaving 5 bases not matched to a gene. The germline CDR1 and CDR2 sequences are LNHDA and SQIVND (reference sequence). The CDR3 has 17 residues. CDR3 amino acids: CASSIGSSGGYTDTQYF. The DNA of the CDR3 is TGTGCCAGTAGTATAGGGTCTAGCGGGGGGTACACAGATACGCAGTATTTT.

This rearrangement joins TRBV6-5 to TRBJ2-7; 7 bases are a match to TRBD2. The CDR3 runs to 14 residues. V gave up 5 bases and J gave up 4 bases; unmatched junction bases: 8. The germline V gene has CDR1 MNHEY and CDR2 SVGAGI. The CDR3 DNA reads TGTGCCAGCAGTGAGGAGACGGGAGGTTACGAGCAGTACTTC. Translating gives CASSEETGGYEQYF.

The rearrangement joins TRBV5-1 to TRBJ1-2; TRBD1 agrees at 7 bases. The CDR3 extends over 12 amino acids. Germline loops: CDR1 SGHRS, CDR2 YFSETQ. V shed 4 bases and J 8 bases; nucleotides not matched to a gene: 5. In DNA, the CDR3 is TGCGCCAGCAGCGTGGACAGGTTCGGCTACACCTTC. Translating it yields CASSVDRFGYTF.

This sequence joins TRBV27 and TRBJ2-3, with D maybe TRBD1 (5 bases). The germline V gene encodes CDR1 MNHEY and CDR2 SMNVEV (reference sequence). Trimming took 5 bases from V and 4 from J, leaving 19 bases between them. This CDR3 region has 16 residues. As DNA, the CDR3 is TGTGCCAGCAGTCCGCTCAAGGGGCCGCCGGCAGATACGCAGTATTTT. It specifies CASSPLKGPPADTQYF.

In the case of this clone: Other DNA sequences of this sample code for an identical CDR3. This chain links TRBV7-2 with TRBJ2-3, with 12 bases identical to TRBD2. Germline CDR1 and CDR2: SGHTA and FQGNSA. V gave up 2 bases and J gave up 4 bases; unmatched junction bases: 1. The CDR3 is 15 amino acids. The CDR3 loop reads CASSLRLAGADTQYF. The CDR3 DNA follows: TGTGCCAGCAGCTTACGACTAGCGGGAGCAGATACGCAGTATTTT.

CDR3 sequence: CASSFDGGETQYF. The DNA for the CDR3 is TGTGCCAGCAGCTTCGACGGGGGAGAGACCCAGTACTTC. The genes are TRBV7-9 and TRBJ2-5; a possible D gene is TRBD2 (6 bases). The germline CDR1 and CDR2 sequences are SEHNR and FQNEAQ (reference sequence). V lost 3 bases and J lost 4, with 9 bases in between. This CDR3 is built from 13 residues.

The CDR3, as DNA: TGTGCCAGCAGCTTATGGCCAGGGTCTTGGGTCACTGAAGCTTTCTTT. Translation gives CASSLWPGSWVTEAFF. The rearrangement links TRBV5-4 to TRBJ1-1, with a weak D call TRBD1 (5 bases). V lost 2 bases, J lost 4 bases, and 18 bases lay in between. Germline CDR1 and CDR2: SGHNT and YYREEE (reference sequence). The CDR3 has 16 amino acids.

V is TRBV5-4 and J is TRBJ1-1; no firm D call. The germline V and J ends were trimmed by 4 bases and 2 bases, with 15 bases remaining between them. Germline values: CDR1 SGHNT, CDR2 YYREEE (reference sequence). The CDR3 runs to 15 residues. The CDR3, as DNA: TGTGCCAGCAGCCCTAGAGAGGGCAGCAACACTGAAGCTTTCTTT. Its translation: CASSPREGSNTEAFF.

V usage is TRBV29-1 and J usage is TRBJ2-5; D remains unclear. Germline values: CDR1 SQVTM, CDR2 ANQGSEA. CDR3 length equals 12 residues. Trimming took off 0 bases at V and 8 bases at J, with 10 bases between the two ends. The CDR3 region is CSVEDLILTQYF. The CDR3 bases are TGCAGCGTTGAAGATCTTATCCTTACCCAGTACTTC.

The chain carries TRBV10-3 and TRBJ2-1; 12 bases agree with TRBD2. The trim removed 7 bases at V and 6 bases at J, leaving 4 bases unmatched. Germline-derived CDR1 and CDR2 are ENHRY and SYGVKD. This CDR3 contains 14 residues. The CDR3, as DNA: TGTGCCATCAACCTAGCGGGAGGGCGCAATGAGCAGTTCTTC. Translated, it gives CAINLAGGRNEQFF.

This clone was picked up one time. V usage is TRBV30 and J usage is TRBJ2-5; D perhaps matches TRBD2 (5 bases). Germline loops: CDR1 GTSNPN, CDR2 SVGIG (reference sequence). The CDR3 consists of 12 residues. V was pared by 2 bases and J by 5 bases, with 9 bases between. CDR3 loop: CAWSSGGETQYF. The CDR3 nucleotides are TGTGCCTGGAGTTCGGGCGGGGAGACCCAGTACTTC.

The rearrangement uses TRBV27 and TRBJ1-2; the D is unclear. CDR1 is MNHEY, CDR2 SMNVEV, per germline (reference sequence). Trimming stripped 2 bases from V and 2 bases from J, with 6 bases between. There are 13 residues in the CDR3. The CDR3 protein is CASSLTGNYGYTF. Here the CDR3 DNA reads TGTGCCAGCAGTTTAACCGGGAACTATGGCTACACCTTC.

The J gene is TRBJ1-4, the V gene TRBV4-3; 11 nucleotides align to TRBD1. Losses at the gene ends were 4 bases for V and 0 bases for J; bases not matched to a gene: 4. From germline, CDR1 is LGHNA and CDR2 YSLEER. The CDR3 has 17 amino acids. Here the CDR3 reads CASSLTGQGATNEKLFF. As DNA, the CDR3 is TGCGCCAGCAGCCTCACGGGACAGGGGGCAACTAATGAAAAACTGTTTTTT.

The chain couples TRBV19 to TRBJ2-3; 7 bases line up with TRBD1. V lost 3 bases, J lost 3 bases, and 6 bases stayed unmatched. There are 15 residues in the CDR3. The germline V gene encodes CDR1 LNHDA and CDR2 SQIVND (reference sequence). This chain's CDR3 is CASSMSSRGTDTQYF. The DNA of the CDR3 is TGTGCCAGTAGTATGTCGTCCAGGGGGACAGATACGCAGTATTTT.

The chain is built from TRBV4-1 and TRBJ2-1; 12 bases are a match to TRBD1. Losses at the gene ends were 0 bases for V and 4 bases for J; bases not matched to a gene: 10. The CDR3 totals 19 residues. Germline lookup yields CDR1 MGHRA and CDR2 YSYEKL. CDR3 nucleotide sequence: TGCGCCAGCAGCCAAGATCCCGGGACAGGGGGCCCGGCTTACAATGAGCAGTTCTTC. It yields the protein CASSQDPGTGGPAYNEQFF.

This sequence joins TRBV19 and TRBJ1-1; D gene unclear. Trimming cost V 3 bases and J 8 bases, with 7 bases left between them. The CDR3 has 11 amino acids. Germline CDR1 and CDR2: LNHDA and SQIVND (reference sequence). As DNA, the CDR3 is TGTGCCAGTAGTATTTACGGGGAAGCTTTCTTT. Its translation: CASSIYGEAFF.

V is TRBV7-2 and J is TRBJ2-5; TRBD1 is a possible D gene (6 bases). This CDR3 spans 16 amino acids. V was shortened by 0 bases and J by 2 bases, with 13 bases between the two germline ends. The germline CDR1 and CDR2 sequences are SGHTA and FQGNSA. The CDR3 sequence is CASSLAWGLGQETQYF. The CDR3 nucleotides read TGTGCCAGCAGCTTAGCTTGGGGGCTGGGGCAAGAGACCCAGTACTTC.

The CDR3 spells CASSERQGGNTEAFF. The CDR3 DNA follows: TGTGCCAGCTCAGAGAGACAGGGGGGGAACACTGAAGCTTTCTTT. V is TRBV18 and J is TRBJ1-1, with 9 bases that match TRBD1. This CDR3 region has 15 residues. V trimming: 5 bases; J trimming: 1 base; junction bases outside the gene matches: 5. The germline V gene has CDR1 KGHSH and CDR2 LQKENI.

The count of this clone is one. The chain recombines TRBV7-2 with TRBJ1-3; no clear D gene. The V end was cut by 6 bases, the J end by 4 bases, with 10 bases between. The CDR3 is made up of 13 amino acids. Germline V lookup: CDR1 SGHTA, CDR2 FQGNSA. The DNA for the CDR3 is TGTGCCAGCAGTCCTAGTCGGGGAAACACCATATATTTT. Translating it yields CASSPSRGNTIYF.

The chain couples TRBV27 to TRBJ1-5, with 10 bases identical to TRBD1. The CDR3 consists of 14 residues. The J segment lost 7 bases and the V segment lost 6 bases, leaving 6 bases of the junction unmatched. From germline, CDR1 is MNHEY and CDR2 SMNVEV (reference sequence). DNA for the CDR3: TGTGCCAGCAGGTTAGGACAGGGGGGCCAGCCCCAGCATTTT. Translation: CASRLGQGGQPQHF.

CDR3 nucleotides: TGTGCCAGTAGTATAGCCCCAGGGGTTAACTATGGCTACACCTTC. It specifies CASSIAPGVNYGYTF. The chain uses TRBV19 and TRBJ1-2, with a possible D match to TRBD1 (6 bases). There are 15 residues in the CDR3. The germline V and J ends were trimmed by 1 base and 1 base, with 10 bases remaining between them. Looked up from germline, CDR1 is LNHDA and CDR2 is SQIVND (reference sequence).

The chain is built from TRBV19 and TRBJ2-7; 9 bases match TRBD1. CDR3 length equals 15 residues. V lost 5 bases, J lost 6 bases, and 11 bases stayed unmatched. CDR1 LNHDA and CDR2 SQIVND come from the germline V gene (reference sequence). The CDR3 sequence is CASSVGQGHTGEQYF. CDR3 in DNA: TGTGCCAGTAGTGTGGGACAGGGTCACACTGGCGAGCAGTACTTC.